This T cell receptor beta chain was observed in a study of shared T cell receptors in the human thymus. The V gene lost 3 bases and the J gene lost 4 bases, with 6 bases spanning the gap. The CDR3 contains 12 residues. Germline V lookup: CDR1 SGDLS, CDR2 YYNGEE. This clone was counted only a few times. Produced via immunoSEQ multiplex PCR; TCRdb's table is partial and in-frame only. Of just under 550,000 clones listed, approximately 80% are singletons. These data also formed part of another study, on human thymus T cells. That source reports: Resections from corrective heart surgery supplied the thymus tissue. Blood and thymic repertoires both appeared biased in V and J gene usage. Thymic repertoires from unrelated individuals overlapped highly, related research reported.

The origin of this receptor is a boy younger than two with a congenital heart defect. Sequencing input: thymocytes. The J gene is TRBJ2-3, the V gene TRBV9; D remains unclear. The CDR3 sequence is CASSALADTQYF. The DNA for the CDR3 is TGTGCCAGCAGCGCCTTAGCAGATACGCAGTATTTT.